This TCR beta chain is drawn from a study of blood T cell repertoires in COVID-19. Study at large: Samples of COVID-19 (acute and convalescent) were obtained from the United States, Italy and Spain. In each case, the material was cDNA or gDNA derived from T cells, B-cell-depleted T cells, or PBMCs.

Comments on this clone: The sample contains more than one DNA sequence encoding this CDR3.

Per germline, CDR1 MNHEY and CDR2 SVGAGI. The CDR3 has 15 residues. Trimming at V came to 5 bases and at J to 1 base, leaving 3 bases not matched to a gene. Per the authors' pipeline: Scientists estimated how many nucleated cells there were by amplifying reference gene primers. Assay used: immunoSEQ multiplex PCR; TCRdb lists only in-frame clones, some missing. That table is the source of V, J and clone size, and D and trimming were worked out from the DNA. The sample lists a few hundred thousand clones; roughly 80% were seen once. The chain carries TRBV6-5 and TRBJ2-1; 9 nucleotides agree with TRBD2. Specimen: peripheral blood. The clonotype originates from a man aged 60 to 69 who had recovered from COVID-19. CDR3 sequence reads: CASSLSGSSYNEQFF. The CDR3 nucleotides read TGTGCCAGCAGTCTTAGCGGGAGTTCCTACAATGAGCAGTTCTTC.